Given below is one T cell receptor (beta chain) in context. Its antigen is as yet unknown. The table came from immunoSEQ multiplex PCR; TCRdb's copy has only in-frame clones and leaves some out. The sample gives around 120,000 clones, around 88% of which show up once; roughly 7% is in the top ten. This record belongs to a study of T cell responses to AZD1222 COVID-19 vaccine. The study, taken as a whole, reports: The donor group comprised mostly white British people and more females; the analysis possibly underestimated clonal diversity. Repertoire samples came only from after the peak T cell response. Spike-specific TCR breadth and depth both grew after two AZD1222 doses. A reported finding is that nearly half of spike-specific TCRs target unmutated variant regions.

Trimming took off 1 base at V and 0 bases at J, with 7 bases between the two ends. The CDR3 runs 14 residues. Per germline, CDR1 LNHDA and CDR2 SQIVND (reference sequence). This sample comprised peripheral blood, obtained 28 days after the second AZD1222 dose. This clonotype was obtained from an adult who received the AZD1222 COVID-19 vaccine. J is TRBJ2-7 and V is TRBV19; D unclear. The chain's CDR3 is CASSIAGPSYEQYF. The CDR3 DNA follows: TGTGCCAGTAGTATAGCCGGGCCCTCCTACGAGCAGTACTTC.